Shown below are 3 T cell receptor beta chains from a single sample sequenced in a study of CD8+CD57+ T cells in acquired aplastic anemia. According to the study, genomic DNA was the template for TCR beta VDJ and CDR3 profiling. MiXCR was run by TCRdb on the reads, yielding one entry per CDR3 protein. In the table there are 200,000 to 250,000 distinct CDR3 sequences, around 50% of which are singletons. An expansion of CD8+CD57+ cells by flow cytometry had been shown in patients chosen for sequencing. The sample taken for sequencing was sorted CD4+, CD8+, or CD8+CD57+ T cells (not recorded which) from PBMCs. The receptors were gathered from a human donor with aplastic anemia.

The chain couples TRBV9 to TRBJ1-2, with D possibly matching TRBD1 (6 bases). The CDR3 is 14 residues long. CDR1 SGDLS and CDR2 YYNGEE come from the germline V gene. The V end was cut by 6 bases, the J end by 4 bases, with 16 bases between. CDR3 residues: CASTPGGLPYGYTF. In DNA, the CDR3 is TGTGCCAGCACTCCTGGGGGCCTACCCTATGGCTACACCTTC.

This sequence joins TRBV20-1 and TRBJ1-1; TRBD1 matches at 7 bases. V was clipped by 0 bases and J by 12 bases; unmatched bases: 16. In germline, CDR1 is DFQATT, CDR2 SNEGSKA (reference sequence). The CDR3 consists of 15 residues. In DNA, the CDR3 is TGCAGTGCTAGAGAGCGAGACAGGGCGCGTAGGTATCCTTTCTTT. This codes for CSARERDRARRYPFF.

A remark on this clonotype: Just one base apart from a much larger clone, this may be a read error. This likely comes from a read error, as the CDR3 has no conserved phenylalanine or tryptophan at its end. The CDR3 is CASSYGGSNQPQHL. CDR3 DNA: TGTGCCAGCAGTTACGGCGGTAGCAATCAGCCCCAGCATCTT. The rearrangement joins TRBV28 to TRBJ1-5; no firm D call. Germline V CDR1 and CDR2: MDHEN, SYDVKM. CDR3 length equals 14 residues. V lost 4 bases and J lost 0, with 7 bases in between.